These 15 T cell receptor beta chains were all obtained from the same sample, sequenced in a study of OX40 agonist ivuxolimab in advanced cancers. Preparation of the library involved the immunoSEQ multiplex PCR assay. TCRdb took this table from immuneACCESS and kept in-frame rearrangements with V and J called. Such tables lack part of the clones; where checked against another copy, unresolved V genes explain under half of the gap, and the rest is unexplained. The sample table shows about 41,000 clones, and about 90% are seen once. The ten biggest clones cover 0.58% of the sample. This material consisted of CD4+ or CD8+ T cells sorted from blood, taken in a trial of the OX40 agonist ivuxolimab. The receptors were gathered from an adult with an advanced solid tumor such as melanoma, head and neck, liver or kidney cancer.

The rearrangement joins TRBV2 to TRBJ2-7, with TRBD1 matching 9 bases. The V gene's germline CDR1 is SNHLY and CDR2 FYNNEI. CDR3 length equals 15 residues. Germline trimming cut 4 bases from V and 0 bases from J; bases unmatched to any gene: 4. The CDR3 DNA is TGTGCCAGCAGTGGGACAGGGGCCAGCTCCTACGAGCAGTACTTC. Translating it yields CASSGTGASSYEQYF.

The rearrangement joins TRBV19 to TRBJ1-3; no definite D call. The V and J ends lost 4 bases and 0 bases respectively, with 13 bases between them. The CDR3 covers 16 residues. Germline values: CDR1 LNHDA, CDR2 SQIVND (reference sequence). The CDR3 here is CASSNLDPDSGNTIYF. The CDR3 nucleotides read TGTGCCAGTAGTAATTTGGACCCAGACTCTGGAAACACCATATATTTT.

This chain uses TRBV11-3 with TRBJ2-3; D gene unclear. The CDR3 is made up of 13 amino acids. V dropped 4 bases and J dropped 4 bases, with 9 bases sitting between them. Germline values: CDR1 SGHNT, CDR2 YENEEA. CDR3 loop: CASSYPGSDTQYF. CDR3 nucleotides: TGTGCCAGCAGCTACCCTGGATCAGATACGCAGTATTTT.

The chain uses TRBV5-4 and TRBJ1-5, with D perhaps TRBD1 (5 bases). Germline V gene lookup returns CDR1 SGHNT and CDR2 YYREEE (reference sequence). The CDR3 covers 14 residues. V lost 0 bases, J lost 11 bases, and 15 bases lay in between. The CDR3 loop reads CASSLGPGFLAQHF. The CDR3 bases are TGTGCCAGCAGCTTGGGGCCAGGGTTTCTAGCCCAGCATTTT.

The J gene is TRBJ1-1, the V gene TRBV15, with D unresolved. This CDR3 has 14 residues. The V and J ends lost 0 bases and 6 bases respectively, with 11 bases between them. The germline gives CDR1 LNHNV, CDR2 YYDKDF (reference sequence). CDR3 region: CATSRDRVVSEAFF. The CDR3 nucleotides are TGTGCCACCAGCAGAGACCGGGTAGTGTCTGAAGCTTTCTTT. The full variable domain, in which reference TRBV15 and TRBJ1-1 provide the parts outside the CDR3, is DAMVIQNPRYQVTQFGKPVTLSCSQTLNHNVMYWYQQKSSQAPKLLFHYYDKDFNNEADTPDNFQSRRPNTSFCFLDIRSPGLGDTAMYLCATSRDRVVSEAFFGQGTRLTVV.

The V gene is TRBV4-2, the J gene TRBJ1-1; D is uncertain. Germline V gene data show CDR1 as LGHNA and CDR2 as YNFKEQ. There are 16 residues in the CDR3. The V end was cut by 5 bases, the J end by 3 bases, with 19 bases between. DNA for the CDR3: TGTGCCAGCAGCTTCGGCCCTCTGATAAGCGACACTGAAGCTTTCTTT. Translation gives CASSFGPLISDTEAFF.

The chain uses TRBV7-2 and TRBJ2-3; D not certain. The CDR3 consists of 14 residues. Per germline, CDR1 SGHTA and CDR2 FQGNSA. V was trimmed by 1 base and J by 1 base, leaving 6 bases between them. The CDR3 spells CASSLGFGTDTQYF. In nucleotides, the CDR3 is TGTGCCAGCAGCTTAGGTTTCGGCACAGATACGCAGTATTTT.

The rearrangement joins TRBV11-2 to TRBJ1-1; D gene unclear. CDR1 is SGHAT and CDR2 is FQNNGV in the germline V gene. This CDR3 region has 11 residues. V gave up 5 bases and J gave up 5 bases, with 6 bases separating them. In DNA, the CDR3 is TGTGCCAGCAGCCGGGATACTGAAGCTTTCTTT. This gives the protein CASSRDTEAFF.

This chain joins TRBV7-8 and TRBJ2-7, with TRBD2 matching 10 bases. The V and J ends lost 5 bases and 2 bases, in that order; junction bases with no gene match: 6. The CDR3 has 15 residues. Germline values: CDR1 SGHVS, CDR2 FQNEAQ. Here the CDR3 DNA reads TGTGCCAGCAGCATTACTAGCGGGGCCGCCTACGAGCAGTACTTC. This gives the protein CASSITSGAAYEQYF. Together with reference TRBV7-8 and TRBJ2-7, the CDR3 gives the full variable domain: GAGVSQSPRYKVAKRGQDVALRCDPISGHVSLFWYQQALGQGPEFLTYFQNEAQLDKSGLPSDRFFAERPEGSVSTLKIQRTQQEDSAVYLCASSITSGAAYEQYFGPGTRLTVT.

J is TRBJ1-4 and V is TRBV27; D is ambiguous. CDR3 size: 14 residues. The germline V and J ends were trimmed by 8 bases and 8 bases, with 18 bases remaining between them. CDR1 and CDR2 from the germline V gene are MNHEY and SMNVEV (reference sequence). The CDR3: CASGRTGIIEKLFF. The CDR3 bases are TGTGCCAGCGGGCGGACGGGGATAATCGAAAAACTGTTTTTT.

The sample holds a few counts of this clone. The chain has TRBV29-1 and TRBJ2-7; 7 bases agree with TRBD2. The V segment lost 1 base and the J segment 6 bases; nucleotides outside the gene matches: 6. The CDR3 is 13 amino acids. Per the germline V gene, CDR1 is SQVTM and CDR2 is ANQGSEA. The CDR3 DNA follows: TGCAGCGTTGAAGCGGGGGGTTGGGGCGAGCAGTACTTC. Translating it yields CSVEAGGWGEQYF.

In nucleotides, the CDR3 is TGTGCCAGCAGCGTAGGTGGGACAGGGAACAATGAGCAGTTCTTC. It is translated as CASSVGGTGNNEQFF. The chain employs TRBV9 and TRBJ2-1; 9 bases are a match to TRBD1. This CDR3 region has 15 residues. Germline CDR1 SGDLS, CDR2 YYNGEE. V lost 0 bases and J lost 5; bases outside the gene matches: 3. The entire variable domain, with the rest obtained from reference TRBV9 and TRBJ2-1, is as follows: DSGVTQTPKHLITATGQRVTLRCSPRSGDLSVYWYQQSLDQGLQFLIQYYNGEERAKGNILERFSAQQFPDLHSELNLSSLELGDSALYFCASSVGGTGNNEQFFGPGTRLTVL.

The chain couples TRBV7-8 to TRBJ2-3, with 9 bases identical to TRBD2. The length of the CDR3 is 18 residues. Germline V gene sequence: CDR1 SGHVS, CDR2 FQNEAQ. V shed 3 bases and J 4 bases; nucleotides not matched to a gene: 14. The CDR3 loop reads CASSFHFRGGARSDTQYF. The CDR3 bases are TGTGCCAGCAGCTTCCATTTCCGCGGGGGGGCGAGGTCAGATACGCAGTATTTT.

The chain joins TRBV11-3 to TRBJ2-7, with a weak D call TRBD2 (6 bases). The CDR3 is 16 amino acids. Germline V gene sequence: CDR1 SGHNT, CDR2 YENEEA. V lost 4 bases, J lost 4 bases, and 20 bases lay in between. DNA of the CDR3: TGTGCCAGCAGCTCAGTGCAGTACCAGGGAGGTTACGAGCAGTACTTC. As protein: CASSSVQYQGGYEQYF.

The chain couples TRBV5-5 to TRBJ1-2; TRBD1 matches 10 bases. CDR1 SGHKS and CDR2 YYEKEE come from the germline V gene (reference sequence). This CDR3 is 14 amino acids long. Unmatched junction bases numbered 5, after V lost 4 bases and J lost 5 bases. This CDR3 reads CASSPPGQGYGYTF. The DNA for the CDR3 is TGTGCCAGCAGCCCACCGGGACAGGGGTATGGCTACACCTTC.